Presented here are 8 T cell receptor beta chains from one specimen sequenced in a study of T cells in Graves' hyperthyroidism and ophthalmopathy. TCR beta CDR3 region amplification was performed from RNA transcripts. First-round RT-PCR with HTBI primers amplified the TCR CDR3 region. TCRdb ran MiXCR on the multiplex PCR reads and lists one entry per CDR3 protein. The table lists about 350,000 distinct CDR3 sequences, nearly 15% of them singletons, with about 21% in the top ten. The sequenced sample was blood. The receptors here all came from a woman in her sixties or seventies with Graves' ophthalmopathy.

In its sample, this clonotype was seen many times. The rearrangement uses TRBV12-3 or TRBV12-4 and TRBJ2-1; D unresolved. This CDR3 has 14 residues. With 2 bases removed from V and 2 bases from J, the gap between germline ends came to 7 bases. This CDR3 reads CASSLFPPYNEQFF. The DNA of the CDR3 is TGTGCCAGCAGTTTATTTCCTCCCTACAATGAGCAGTTCTTC.

This clonotype came up many times. This chain joins TRBV6-1 and TRBJ2-4, with a possible D match to TRBD1 (5 bases). The CDR3 consists of 17 residues. Germline V gene data show CDR1 as MNHNS and CDR2 as SASEGT. V was clipped by 6 bases and J by 3 bases, with 21 bases between them. CDR3 nucleotide sequence: TGTGCCAGCAGCGGGCTAGGGGCTGAGATCGGCAAAAACATTCAGTACTTC. It encodes CASSGLGAEIGKNIQYF.

In its sample, this clonotype was seen many times. This chain joins TRBV20-1 and TRBJ2-7; D gene unclear. Germline V gene data show CDR1 as DFQATT and CDR2 as SNEGSKA (reference sequence). The V gene lost 6 bases and the J gene lost 6 bases, with 9 bases spanning the gap. The CDR3 is 10 residues long. The CDR3 bases are TGCAGTGCCTCTCGTCCCGAGCAGTACTTC. Translating it yields CSASRPEQYF.

Ten or more counts support this clonotype. The rearrangement links TRBV27 to TRBJ1-1; unclear D gene. CDR1 is MNHEY, CDR2 SMNVEV, per germline (reference sequence). The germline V and J ends were trimmed by 6 bases and 2 bases, with 10 bases remaining between them. The CDR3 is 13 amino acids. In DNA form, the CDR3 reads TGTGCCAGCAGCCTACAAGAAAACACTGAAGCTTTCTTT. It is translated as CASSLQENTEAFF.

This clonotype has a count of ten or more. V is TRBV6-1 and J is TRBJ2-7, with D unclear. The CDR3 length is 12 residues. Germline CDR1 is MNHNS and CDR2 is SASEGT. With 5 bases removed from V and 7 bases from J, the gap between germline ends came to 12 bases. CDR3 amino acids: CASSPAMGEQYF. For the CDR3, the DNA is TGTGCCAGCAGTCCGGCTATGGGAGAGCAGTACTTC.

This chain joins TRBV27 and TRBJ2-5, with 8 bases matching TRBD2. The CDR3 consists of 14 residues. Germline V gene lookup returns CDR1 MNHEY and CDR2 SMNVEV (reference sequence). The V gene end was trimmed by 7 bases and the J gene end by 5 bases; junction bases not matched to a gene: 9. As DNA, the CDR3 is TGTGCCAGCAATGCGGGGGGCGGGTGGGAGACCCAGTACTTC. It encodes CASNAGGGWETQYF.

In this sample, this clonotype turned up many times. This chain connects TRBV5-1 to TRBJ2-7; D not resolved. This CDR3 spans 14 amino acids. Germline V gene sequence: CDR1 SGHRS, CDR2 YFSETQ. V dropped 4 bases and J dropped 1 base, with 12 bases sitting between them. The DNA of the CDR3 is TGCGCCAGCAGCCCCTCCTCCAATTCCTACGAGCAGTACTTC. Amino acids: CASSPSSNSYEQYF. Full variable domain (rest looked up from reference TRBV5-1 and TRBJ2-7): KAGVTQTPRYLIKTRGQQVTLSCSPISGHRSVSWYQQTPGQGLQFLFEYFSETQRNKGNFPGRFSGRQFSNSRSEMNVSTLELGDSALYLCASSPSSNSYEQYFGPGTRLTVT.

This clonotype was detected ten times or more. The gene calls are TRBV11-2 and TRBJ2-3; D is unclear. Germline-derived CDR1 and CDR2 are SGHAT and FQNNGV. The CDR3 runs to 15 residues. V lost 5 bases and J 0 bases, leaving 12 bases between the germline ends. Here the CDR3 DNA reads TGTGCCAGCAGCCCCCCGGTCTCTAGCACAGATACGCAGTATTTT. This encodes CASSPPVSSTDTQYF.